The TCR beta chain described here comes from a study of cytotoxic CD8 clonotypes in ibrutinib-treated CLL (dated by TCRdb to about 2021). A note on the overall study: The cohort was composed of around twelve relapsed/refractory and about 15 treatment-naive patients; IGHV unmutated status was identified in approximately 18 patients. An average of 255,043 productive templates and approximately 90,000 productive rearrangements was obtained per sample. Longitudinal samples were available for 26 of the 86 trial participants. Cryopreserved peripheral blood mononuclear cells were obtained prior to treatment, at the time of response, and at either disease progression or sustained remission. Responses were partial in 25 or so patients and complete in 2; after median approximately 66 months follow-up, about 14 stayed in remission and roughly twelve progressed. Samples at response were collected after a median of 12 months of treatment, with a range of roughly 6 to 40 months. Broad study findings and their caveats: Baseline clonality exceeded that of age-matched healthy donors and correlated strongly with circulating CD8+ T-cell counts. At ibrutinib response clonality went up, during sustained remission it held steady, and at progression it dropped back toward baseline. Sampling times were not matched between patients in sustained remission and patients whose disease was progressing, and lymph node repertoires were not examined. Public clonotypes were rare and either shrank or stayed stable during treatment, and the rise in clonality at ibrutinib response reflected expansion of private clonotypes.

In the case of this clone: Its antigen remains undetermined. Per-nucleotide qualities are absent, and no much larger clonotype sits a single base away.

A MiSeq instrument was used for deep resolution sequencing, which targeted depths ranging from 1 in 1 million up to 1 in 200,000 T cells, with coverage averaging 10x for each clonotype. The immunoSEQ hsTCRB Kit was used to generate the TCR beta libraries. The authors' pipeline ran thus. ImmunoSEQ Data Assistant and ImmunoSEQ Analyzer were used for data analysis, and V, D and J genes were assigned according to IMGT definitions. Clonality, which ranges from 0 to 1, was calculated by subtracting the normalized Shannon entropy of productive rearrangement frequencies from one. Only overrepresented clonotypes making up at least 0.05% of each patient's repertoire were included in the public clonotype analysis. Some 13 repertoires from age-matched healthy donors, obtained from immuneACCESS, served as clonality controls. The immuneACCESS repertoire file appears here via TCRdb, limited to in-frame rearrangements. These files lack a portion of the clones; in checked studies, under half of the deficit traces to unresolved V genes, and the cause of the others is not known. Clonal size and the V and J genes are those of that table, whereas D and trimming came from the DNA. This sample holds about 310,000 clones; roughly 79% were observed only once. The ten largest clones capture 5% to 7% of the sample.

The CDR3 starts with the cysteine, ends with the phenylalanine, and has 15 residues. The kept DNA is CDR3 alone, 45 bases in frame from the first base. According to the germline V gene, CDR1 reads MDHEN and CDR2 reads SYDVKM. Trimmed from V: 0 bases; trimmed from J: 5 bases; junction bases lacking a gene match: 2. For TCR beta library preparation, approximately 2.2 micrograms of genomic DNA were isolated from cryopreserved PBMCs. High-throughput TCR beta sequencing was performed on longitudinal blood samples from CLL patients receiving ibrutinib monotherapy. The patients took part in an open-label, single-center phase 2 trial of ibrutinib monotherapy.

The sequences come from PBMCs, collected before ibrutinib treatment. The V and J segments used are TRBV28 and TRBJ2-1; TRBD1 fits 9 bases in the junction. The origin of this receptor is a human donor with chronic lymphocytic leukemia. For the CDR3, the sequence is CASSLWGDRDNEQFF. The DNA sequence is given as TGTGCCAGCAGTTTATGGGGGGACAGGGACAATGAGCAGTTCTTC. The variable domain in full, with residues beyond the CDR3 obtained from the reference TRBV28 and TRBJ2-1 genes, is DVKVTQSSRYLVKRTGEKVFLECVQDMDHENMFWYRQDPGLGLRLIYFSYDVKMKEKGDIPEGYSVSREKKERFSLILESASTNQTSMYLCASSLWGDRDNEQFFGPGTRLTVL.